One and the same sample provided the 21 T cell receptor beta chains below, sequenced in a study of blood T cell repertoires in COVID-19. Here immunoSEQ multiplex PCR was the method, and the copy in TCRdb shows in-frame clones only, minus some. The sample lists fewer than 350,000 clones, around nine tenths seen once, with around 0.92% in the top ten. Sequences were obtained from PBMCs or T cells enriched from blood (not recorded which). The source is a woman aged 25 to 39 who had been exposed to COVID-19.

This chain links TRBV11-3 with TRBJ2-3; the D gene is possibly TRBD2 (5 bases). This CDR3 spans 17 amino acids. V lost 0 bases to trimming and J lost 5 bases, with 18 bases between them. CDR1 and CDR2 from the germline V gene are SGHNT and YENEEA. Here the CDR3 reads CASSLDMAARGLDTQYF. CDR3 nucleotide sequence: TGTGCCAGCAGCTTAGATATGGCAGCTCGAGGGCTAGATACGCAGTATTTT.

The chain is built from TRBV15 and TRBJ2-1, with no clear D. The CDR3 is 13 residues long. Trimming took 7 bases from V and 7 from J, leaving 14 bases between them. Germline CDR1 is LNHNV and CDR2 is YYDKDF (reference sequence). CDR3 residues: CATTLLLENEQFF. The CDR3 nucleotides read TGTGCCACCACTCTGCTTTTAGAGAATGAGCAGTTCTTC.

J is TRBJ2-1 and V is TRBV7-9, with TRBD1 as a possible D gene (6 bases). The germline V and J ends were trimmed by 4 bases and 8 bases, with 18 bases remaining between them. The CDR3 is 15 residues long. Germline-derived CDR1 and CDR2 are SEHNR and FQNEAQ (reference sequence). CDR3 loop: CASSSQGLGGDEQFF. The CDR3 nucleotides read TGTGCCAGCAGCTCACAGGGATTGGGTGGCGATGAGCAGTTCTTC.

The chain uses TRBV20-1 and TRBJ1-2; 7 nucleotides line up with TRBD1. This CDR3 is built from 11 residues. Germline CDR1 and CDR2: DFQATT and SNEGSKA (reference sequence). The CDR3 DNA reads as TGCAGGGCAAATACAGGGGATGGCTACACCTTC. This translates into CRANTGDGYTF.

The chain uses TRBV5-8 and TRBJ2-2, with TRBD2 as a possible D gene (6 bases). The CDR3 sequence is 15 residues long. Trimming left V 4 bases short and J 7 bases short, with 17 bases between. CDR1 is SGHTS, CDR2 YDEGEE, per germline. The CDR3: CASSRLGRTNGELFF. The CDR3 DNA reads as TGTGCCAGCAGCCGGCTTGGCAGGACTAACGGGGAGCTGTTTTTT.

This rearrangement joins TRBV5-1 to TRBJ2-7; the D gene is possibly TRBD1 (5 bases). The CDR3 has 13 amino acids. The V and J ends lost 0 bases and 4 bases respectively, with 8 bases between them. The V gene's germline CDR1 is SGHRS and CDR2 YFSETQ. The CDR3 here is CASSLDRQYEQYF. DNA for the CDR3: TGCGCCAGCAGCTTGGACAGGCAGTACGAGCAGTACTTC.

The chain links TRBV24-1 to TRBJ2-5, with D possibly matching TRBD1 (6 bases). Germline V gives CDR1 KGHDR, CDR2 SFDVKD. The CDR3 length is 13 residues. V was shortened by 8 bases and J by 2 bases, with 11 bases between the two germline ends. The chain's CDR3 is CATMPDSQETQYF. DNA of the CDR3: TGTGCCACCATGCCGGACAGTCAAGAGACCCAGTACTTC.

This sequence joins TRBV7-3 and TRBJ2-1; TRBD2 aligns across 10 bases. V dropped 2 bases and J dropped 5; count of bases not matched to a gene: 6. This CDR3 spans 16 amino acids. CDR1 and CDR2 from the germline V gene are SGHTA and FQGTGA. Written as DNA, the CDR3 is TGTGCCAGCAGCTTAGGGCCGGGACTAGCGAACAATGAGCAGTTCTTC. This codes for CASSLGPGLANNEQFF.

V usage is TRBV3-1 (or the pseudogene TRBV3-2) and J usage is TRBJ1-4; TRBD1 aligns across 8 bases. Germline values: CDR1 LGHDT, CDR2 YNNKEL (reference sequence). The CDR3 sequence is 15 residues long. Trimming removed 0 bases from V and 7 bases from J; junction bases left unmatched: 4. The CDR3 spells CASSQDPRGPEKLFF. The CDR3 region has the DNA TGTGCCAGCAGCCAAGATCCCAGGGGGCCTGAAAAACTGTTTTTT.

The J gene is TRBJ1-1, the V gene TRBV7-2; 8 positions match TRBD1. The CDR3 has 12 amino acids. V dropped 5 bases and J dropped 6; count of bases not matched to a gene: 2. Germline loops: CDR1 SGHTA, CDR2 FQGNSA. The CDR3 sequence is CASSPDRAEAFF. CDR3 in DNA: TGTGCCAGCAGCCCGGACAGGGCTGAAGCTTTCTTT.

The chain combines TRBV5-4 with TRBJ1-3; D unresolved. The CDR3 sequence is 15 residues long. The germline V gene encodes CDR1 SGHNT and CDR2 YYREEE (reference sequence). Trimming shortened V by 0 bases and J by 2 bases, and 9 bases separated the two germline ends. For the CDR3, the DNA is TGTGCCAGCAGCTTGGACCAGGTCCCTGGAAACACCATATATTTT. Residues: CASSLDQVPGNTIYF.

V and J are TRBV5-1 and TRBJ2-3; D is uncertain. Trimming took off 3 bases at V and 6 bases at J, with 14 bases between the two ends. Germline CDR1 is SGHRS and CDR2 is YFSETQ. The CDR3 covers 14 residues. CDR3 in amino acids: CASSSAGPTDTQYF. In nucleotides, the CDR3 is TGCGCCAGCAGCTCTGCAGGCCCCACGGATACGCAGTATTTT.

This chain links TRBV23-1 with TRBJ2-5, with TRBD1 identical over 8 bases. TRBV23-1 is labeled an ORF, and its function is uncertain. CDR3 length: 16 amino acids. The V and J ends lost 7 bases and 3 bases, in that order; junction bases with no gene match: 13. The CDR3: CASTPPTLTGEETQYF. Here the CDR3 DNA reads TGCGCCAGCACACCCCCGACCTTGACAGGGGAAGAGACCCAGTACTTC.

Only one count was recorded for this clone. This CDR3 is also generated by other DNA sequences in the sample. The V call is TRBV27, the J call TRBJ1-2, with 7 nucleotides matching TRBD1. Losses at the gene ends were 3 bases for V and 5 bases for J; bases not matched to a gene: 3. The CDR3 has 13 amino acids. Germline loops: CDR1 MNHEY, CDR2 SMNVEV (reference sequence). The CDR3 DNA is TGTGCCAGCAGTTTGGACAGGAGGTATGGCTACACCTTC. Amino acid sequence: CASSLDRRYGYTF.

A note on this clone: Additional DNA sequences in this sample encode the identical CDR3. The rearrangement links TRBV27 to TRBJ1-1; TRBD1 aligns across 9 bases. This CDR3 spans 14 amino acids. CDR1 and CDR2 (germline): MNHEY, SMNVEV (reference sequence). With 3 bases clipped from V and 5 bases from J, the junction kept 4 bases outside the gene matches. As DNA, the CDR3 is TGTGCCAGCAGTTTTGCGACAGGGGGGACTGAAGCTTTCTTT. This translates into CASSFATGGTEAFF.

CDR3 sequence: CASSPGLAGVDTQYF. In DNA form, the CDR3 reads TGCGCCAGCAGCCCGGGACTAGCGGGAGTTGATACGCAGTATTTT. The rearrangement joins TRBV5-1 to TRBJ2-3, with 14 bases aligning to TRBD2. V dropped 4 bases and J dropped 6; count of bases not matched to a gene: 4. Germline loops: CDR1 SGHRS, CDR2 YFSETQ. There are 15 residues in the CDR3. Together with reference TRBV5-1 and TRBJ2-3, the CDR3 gives the full variable domain: KAGVTQTPRYLIKTRGQQVTLSCSPISGHRSVSWYQQTPGQGLQFLFEYFSETQRNKGNFPGRFSGRQFSNSRSEMNVSTLELGDSALYLCASSPGLAGVDTQYFGPGTRLTVL.

The chain joins TRBV7-4 to TRBJ1-5; possibly TRBD1 for D (6 bases). Trimming cost V 11 bases and J 3 bases, with 17 bases left between them. Per the germline V gene, CDR1 is SGHVT and CDR2 is SQSDAQ. This CDR3 is built from 14 residues. This CDR3 reads CAGKQGYHNQPQHF. CDR3 sequence (DNA): TGTGCCGGAAAACAGGGATATCACAATCAGCCCCAGCATTTT. Variable domain in full (rest from reference TRBV7-4 and TRBJ1-5): GAGVSQSPRYKVAKRGRDVALRCDSISGHVTLYWYRQTLGQGSEVLTYSQSDAQRDKSGRPSGRFSAERPERSVSTLKIQRTEQGDSAVYLCAGKQGYHNQPQHFGDGTRLSIL.

The chain joins TRBV28 to TRBJ1-1, with 10 nucleotides matching TRBD1. J gave up 1 base and V 6 bases, and 11 bases lay outside the gene matches. Germline lookup yields CDR1 MDHEN and CDR2 SYDVKM. The CDR3 sequence is 17 residues long. Here the CDR3 DNA reads TGTGCCAGCAGAGGGGACAGGGGTTTTCGGGAGAACACTGAAGCTTTCTTT. Its translation: CASRGDRGFRENTEAFF. Filled out from reference TRBV28 and TRBJ1-1, the complete variable domain reads DVKVTQSSRYLVKRTGEKVFLECVQDMDHENMFWYRQDPGLGLRLIYFSYDVKMKEKGDIPEGYSVSREKKERFSLILESASTNQTSMYLCASRGDRGFRENTEAFFGQGTRLTVV.

The chain links TRBV2 to TRBJ1-5, with unresolved D. V lost 0 bases to trimming and J lost 3 bases, with 9 bases between them. Germline V CDR1 and CDR2: SNHLY, FYNNEI. CDR3 length equals 15 residues. The CDR3: CASSEAGGYNQPQHF. The DNA for the CDR3 is TGTGCCAGCAGTGAAGCTGGCGGTTACAATCAGCCCCAGCATTTT.

The gene calls are TRBV19 and TRBJ1-1; possible D gene TRBD1, 5 bases. The germline V and J ends were trimmed by 4 bases and 4 bases, with 10 bases remaining between them. The CDR3 has 13 residues. Germline CDR1 is LNHDA and CDR2 is SQIVND (reference sequence). Here the CDR3 reads CASSTGLATEAFF. DNA for the CDR3: TGTGCCAGTAGTACAGGGCTTGCCACTGAAGCTTTCTTT.

The CDR3 spells CASSRETRSETQYF. CDR3 coding DNA: TGCGCCAGCAGCCGGGAGACTAGATCGGAGACCCAGTACTTC. The chain uses TRBV5-1 and TRBJ2-5, with TRBD2 as a possible D gene (6 bases). The V end lost 4 bases, the J end lost 5 bases, and 15 bases lay between the germline ends. The CDR3 is 14 amino acids. Germline V lookup: CDR1 SGHRS, CDR2 YFSETQ.